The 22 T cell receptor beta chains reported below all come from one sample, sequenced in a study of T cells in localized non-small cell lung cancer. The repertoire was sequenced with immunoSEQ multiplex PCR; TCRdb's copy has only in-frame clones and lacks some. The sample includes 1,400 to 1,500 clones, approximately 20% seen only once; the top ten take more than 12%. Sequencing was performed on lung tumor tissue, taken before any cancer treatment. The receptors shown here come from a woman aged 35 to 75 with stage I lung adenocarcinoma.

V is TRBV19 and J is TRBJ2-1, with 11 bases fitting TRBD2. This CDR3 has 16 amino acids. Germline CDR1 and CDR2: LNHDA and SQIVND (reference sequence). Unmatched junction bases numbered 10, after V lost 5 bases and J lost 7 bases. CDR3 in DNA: TGTGCCAGTAGTCCACAACTAGCGGGGGTAATTAATGAGCAGTTCTTC. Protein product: CASSPQLAGVINEQFF.

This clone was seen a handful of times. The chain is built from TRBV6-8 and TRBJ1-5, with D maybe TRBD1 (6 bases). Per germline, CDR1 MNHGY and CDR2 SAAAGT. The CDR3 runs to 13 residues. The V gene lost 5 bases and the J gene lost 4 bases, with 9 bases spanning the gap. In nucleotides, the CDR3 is TGTGCCAGCAGTGGGGGGGCGAATCAGCCCCAGCATTTT. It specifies CASSGGANQPQHF.

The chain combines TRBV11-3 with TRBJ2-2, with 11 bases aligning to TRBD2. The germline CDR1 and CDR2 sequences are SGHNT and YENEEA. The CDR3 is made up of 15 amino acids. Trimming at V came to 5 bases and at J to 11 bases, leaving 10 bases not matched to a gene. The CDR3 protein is CASSRTSGGFSELFF. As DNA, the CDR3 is TGTGCCAGCAGCCGTACTAGCGGGGGTTTCTCCGAGCTGTTTTTT.

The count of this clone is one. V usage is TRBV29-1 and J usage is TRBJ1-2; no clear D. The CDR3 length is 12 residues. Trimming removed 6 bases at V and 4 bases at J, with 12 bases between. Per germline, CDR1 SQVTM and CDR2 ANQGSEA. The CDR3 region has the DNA TGCAGCGTGGTCAGTTCAATCTATGGCTACACCTTC. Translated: CSVVSSIYGYTF.

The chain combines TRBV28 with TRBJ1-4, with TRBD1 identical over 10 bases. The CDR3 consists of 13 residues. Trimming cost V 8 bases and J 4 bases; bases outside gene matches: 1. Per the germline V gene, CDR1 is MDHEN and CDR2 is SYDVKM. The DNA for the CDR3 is TGTGCCAGCGGACAGGGGGATAATGAAAAACTGTTTTTT. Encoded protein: CASGQGDNEKLFF.

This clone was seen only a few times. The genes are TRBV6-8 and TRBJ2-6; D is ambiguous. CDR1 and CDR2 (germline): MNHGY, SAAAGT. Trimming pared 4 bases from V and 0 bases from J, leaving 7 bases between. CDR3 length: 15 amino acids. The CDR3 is CASSSTLSGANVLTF. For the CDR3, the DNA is TGTGCCAGCAGTTCAACCCTCTCTGGGGCCAACGTCCTGACTTTC.

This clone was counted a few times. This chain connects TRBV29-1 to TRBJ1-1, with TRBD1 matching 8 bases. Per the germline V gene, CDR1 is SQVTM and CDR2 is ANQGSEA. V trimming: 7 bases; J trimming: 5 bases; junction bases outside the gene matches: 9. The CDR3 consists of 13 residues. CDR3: CSGVTGGGTEAFF. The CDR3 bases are TGCAGCGGAGTAACAGGGGGAGGGACTGAAGCTTTCTTT.

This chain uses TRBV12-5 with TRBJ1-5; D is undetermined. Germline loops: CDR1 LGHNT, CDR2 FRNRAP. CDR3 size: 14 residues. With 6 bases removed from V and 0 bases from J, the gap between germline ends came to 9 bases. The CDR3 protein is CASGPSNSNQPQHF. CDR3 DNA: TGTGCTAGTGGCCCTTCCAATAGCAATCAGCCCCAGCATTTT.

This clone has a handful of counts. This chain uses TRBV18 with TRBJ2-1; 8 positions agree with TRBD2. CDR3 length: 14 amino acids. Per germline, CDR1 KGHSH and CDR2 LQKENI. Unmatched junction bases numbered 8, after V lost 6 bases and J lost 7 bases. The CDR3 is CASSPITSGNEQFF. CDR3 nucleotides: TGTGCCAGCTCCCCCATTACTAGCGGTAATGAGCAGTTCTTC.

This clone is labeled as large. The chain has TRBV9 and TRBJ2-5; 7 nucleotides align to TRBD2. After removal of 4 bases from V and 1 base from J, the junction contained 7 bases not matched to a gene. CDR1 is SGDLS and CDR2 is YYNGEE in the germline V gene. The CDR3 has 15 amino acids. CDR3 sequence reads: CASSRSGTTQETQYF. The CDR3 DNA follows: TGTGCCAGCAGCCGCTCCGGGACTACCCAAGAGACCCAGTACTTC.

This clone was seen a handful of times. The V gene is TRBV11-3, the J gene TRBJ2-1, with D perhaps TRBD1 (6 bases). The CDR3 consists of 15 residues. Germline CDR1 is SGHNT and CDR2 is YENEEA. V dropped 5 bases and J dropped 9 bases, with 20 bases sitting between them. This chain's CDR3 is CASSMTGLLGGEQFF. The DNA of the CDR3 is TGTGCCAGCAGCATGACCGGGCTCCTAGGGGGTGAGCAGTTCTTC.

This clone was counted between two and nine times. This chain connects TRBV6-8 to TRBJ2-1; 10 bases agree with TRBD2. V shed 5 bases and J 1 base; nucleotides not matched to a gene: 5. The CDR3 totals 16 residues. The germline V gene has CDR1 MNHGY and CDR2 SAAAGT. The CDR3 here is CASSEVAGGSYNEQFF. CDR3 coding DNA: TGTGCCAGCAGTGAGGTAGCGGGGGGATCCTACAATGAGCAGTTCTTC.

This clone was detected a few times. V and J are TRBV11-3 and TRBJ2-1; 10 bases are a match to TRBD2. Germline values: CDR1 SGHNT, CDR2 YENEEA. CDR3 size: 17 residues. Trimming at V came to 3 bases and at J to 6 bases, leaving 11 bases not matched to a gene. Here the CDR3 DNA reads TGTGCCAGCAGCTTTGGGGGGCTAGCGGGGGCCTCCAATGAGCAGTTCTTC. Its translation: CASSFGGLAGASNEQFF.

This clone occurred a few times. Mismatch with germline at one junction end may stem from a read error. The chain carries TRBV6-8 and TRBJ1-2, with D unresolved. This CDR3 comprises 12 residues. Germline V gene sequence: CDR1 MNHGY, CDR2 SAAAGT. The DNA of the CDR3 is TGTGCCATCAGTGGAGTCGACGGGGACTACACCTTC. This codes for CAISGVDGDYTF.

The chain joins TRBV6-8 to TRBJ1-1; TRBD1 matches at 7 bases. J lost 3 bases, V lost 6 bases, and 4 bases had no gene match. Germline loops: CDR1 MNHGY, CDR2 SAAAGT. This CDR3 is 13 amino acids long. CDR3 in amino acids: CASRRTGDTEAFF. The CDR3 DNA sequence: TGTGCCAGCAGGAGGACAGGTGACACTGAAGCTTTCTTT.

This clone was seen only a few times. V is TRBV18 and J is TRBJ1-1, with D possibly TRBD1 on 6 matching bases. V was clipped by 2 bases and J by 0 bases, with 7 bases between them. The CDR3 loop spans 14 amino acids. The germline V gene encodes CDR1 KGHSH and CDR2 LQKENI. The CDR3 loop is CASSPYRVNTEAFF. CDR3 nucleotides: TGTGCCAGCTCACCATACAGGGTGAACACTGAAGCTTTCTTT.

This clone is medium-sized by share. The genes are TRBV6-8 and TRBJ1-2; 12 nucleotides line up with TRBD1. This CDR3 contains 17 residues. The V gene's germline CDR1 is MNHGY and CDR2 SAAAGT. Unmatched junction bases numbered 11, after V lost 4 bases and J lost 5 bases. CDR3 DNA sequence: TGTGCCAGCAGTTCCTTCGGGGACAGGGGGCTTGAATATGGCTACACCTTC. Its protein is CASSSFGDRGLEYGYTF.

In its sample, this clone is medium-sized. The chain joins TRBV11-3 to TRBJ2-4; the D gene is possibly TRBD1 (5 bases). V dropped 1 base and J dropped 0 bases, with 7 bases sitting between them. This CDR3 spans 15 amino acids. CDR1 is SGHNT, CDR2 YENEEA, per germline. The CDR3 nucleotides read TGTGCCAGCAGCTTAGGACAGATAGCCAAAAACATTCAGTACTTC. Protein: CASSLGQIAKNIQYF.

The CDR3 DNA sequence: TGTGCCACGGCGAGGGGGACAGGATCTCAACAGCCCCAGCATTTT. Translating it yields CATARGTGSQQPQHF. J is TRBJ1-5 and V is TRBV19, with 8 bases matching TRBD1. Germline V CDR1 and CDR2: LNHDA, SQIVND (reference sequence). The CDR3 is made up of 15 amino acids. Unmatched junction bases numbered 15, after V lost 10 bases and J lost 7 bases.

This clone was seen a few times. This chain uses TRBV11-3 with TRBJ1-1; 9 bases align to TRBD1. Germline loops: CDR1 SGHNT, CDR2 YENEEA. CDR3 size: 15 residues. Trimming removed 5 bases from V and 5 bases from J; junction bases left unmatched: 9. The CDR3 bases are TGTGCCAGCAGCAGGGGACAGGGTAAAACAACTGAAGCTTTCTTT. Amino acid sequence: CASSRGQGKTTEAFF.

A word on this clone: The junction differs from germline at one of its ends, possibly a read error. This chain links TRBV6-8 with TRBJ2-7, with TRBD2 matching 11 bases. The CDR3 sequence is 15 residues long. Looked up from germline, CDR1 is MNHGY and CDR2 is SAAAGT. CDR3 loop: CAISGVAGGPGEQYF. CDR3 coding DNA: TGTGCCATCAGTGGGGTAGCGGGGGGGCCGGGAGAGCAGTACTTC.

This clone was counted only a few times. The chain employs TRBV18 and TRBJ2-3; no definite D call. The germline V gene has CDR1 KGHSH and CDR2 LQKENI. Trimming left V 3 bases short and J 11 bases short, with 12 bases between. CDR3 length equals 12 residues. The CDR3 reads CASSPDPGGQYF. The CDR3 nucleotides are TGTGCCAGCTCACCTGACCCAGGCGGGCAGTATTTT.